One sample yielded the 17 T cell receptor beta chains listed below, sequenced in a study of cytomegalovirus exposure and HLA in healthy donors. The PCR employed 60 Vbeta primers together with 13 Jbeta primers. Assay: immunoSEQ multiplex PCR; the TCRdb copy retains only in-frame clones and omits some. The sample includes 90,000 to 120,000 clones, 70% to 80% of them seen just once. Sequencing was done on a sample of PBMCs. The receptors derive from a man younger than 35 in good health and CMV-seronegative.

The chain joins TRBV9 to TRBJ2-3; 8 bases match TRBD2. The germline gives CDR1 SGDLS, CDR2 YYNGEE. This CDR3 spans 17 amino acids. Losses at the gene ends were 0 bases for V and 0 bases for J; bases not matched to a gene: 6. CDR3 coding DNA: TGTGCCAGCAGCGTAGAACCGACGGGGGGGAGCACAGATACGCAGTATTTT. Translating it yields CASSVEPTGGSTDTQYF.

Regarding this clone: At one end, the junction sequence differs from germline, possibly due to a read error. Other DNA variants within this sample encode the same CDR3. This chain connects TRBV19 to TRBJ1-5; 7 bases match TRBD1. The V gene's germline CDR1 is LNHDA and CDR2 SQIVND (reference sequence). The CDR3 consists of 14 residues. In nucleotides, the CDR3 is TGCGCCAGTAGTAGGGACAGAGGGGATCAGCCCCAGCATTTT. The encoded protein is CASSRDRGDQPQHF.

V usage is TRBV5-1 and J usage is TRBJ1-2, with 8 bases matching TRBD1. V trimming: 3 bases; J trimming: 7 bases; junction bases outside the gene matches: 8. This CDR3 comprises 14 residues. Germline values: CDR1 SGHRS, CDR2 YFSETQ. The CDR3 spells CASSSTGGAVGYTF. DNA for the CDR3: TGCGCCAGCAGCTCCACAGGGGGGGCGGTTGGCTACACCTTC.

This chain connects TRBV5-8 to TRBJ2-7; 7 bases are shared with TRBD2. The germline CDR1 and CDR2 sequences are SGHTS and YDEGEE. Trimming removed 0 bases from V and 6 bases from J; junction bases left unmatched: 9. The CDR3 covers 15 residues. The CDR3 sequence: CASSLAGRRAGEQYF. The CDR3 bases are TGTGCCAGCAGCTTGGCCGGGAGGAGGGCCGGCGAGCAGTACTTC.

This chain uses TRBV7-7 with TRBJ1-5, with 7 nucleotides matching TRBD1. CDR3 size: 14 residues. The junction had 6 bases not matched to a gene; V was cut back by 5 bases and J by 5 bases. Germline V gene lookup returns CDR1 SSHAT and CDR2 FNYEAQ (reference sequence). The CDR3 reads CASSPGQGDQPQHF. As DNA, the CDR3 is TGTGCCAGCAGCCCAGGCCAGGGGGATCAGCCCCAGCATTTT.

The chain has TRBV2 and TRBJ1-6, with TRBD1 identical over 7 bases. CDR1 and CDR2 (germline): SNHLY, FYNNEI. CDR3 length: 17 residues. J gave up 4 bases and V 2 bases, and 8 bases lay outside the gene matches. The CDR3 nucleotides read TGTGCCAGCAGTGAAAGATTCCCGGGACAGTATAATTCACCCCTCCACTTT. It translates to CASSERFPGQYNSPLHF.

The chain is built from TRBV7-8 and TRBJ1-1; D gene unclear. V lost 1 base and J 0 bases, leaving 12 bases between the germline ends. Germline CDR1 is SGHVS and CDR2 is FQNEAQ. The CDR3 sequence is 16 residues long. The DNA of the CDR3 is TGTGCCAGCAGCTTAGATGAGGTCAGATTGAACACTGAAGCTTTCTTT. This encodes CASSLDEVRLNTEAFF.

The chain joins TRBV19 to TRBJ1-5; D unclear. CDR3 length: 13 residues. CDR1 is LNHDA, CDR2 SQIVND, per germline (reference sequence). Trimming took off 4 bases at V and 7 bases at J, with 11 bases between the two ends. CDR3 nucleotides: TGTGCCAGTAGTAGCGGCCCAACCCAGCCCCAGCATTTT. Amino acids: CASSSGPTQPQHF.

V and J are TRBV15 and TRBJ2-5; 7 bases line up with TRBD2. Trimming cost V 8 bases and J 5 bases; bases outside gene matches: 2. The CDR3 contains 11 residues. CDR1 and CDR2 from the germline V gene are LNHNV and YYDKDF (reference sequence). This CDR3 is CATAGVETQYF. CDR3 nucleotide sequence: TGTGCCACCGCGGGGGTGGAGACCCAGTACTTC.

In this sample, this clone turned up once. V usage is TRBV5-1 and J usage is TRBJ2-7; D possibly corresponds to TRBD2 (7 bases). The germline V gene has CDR1 SGHRS and CDR2 YFSETQ. V gave up 0 bases and J gave up 3 bases, with 16 bases separating them. The CDR3 is made up of 16 amino acids. The CDR3 DNA is TGCGCCAGCAGCTTGGTGGGCGGGGGCCAAAGCTACGAGCAGTACTTC. Its protein product is CASSLVGGGQSYEQYF.

The V gene is TRBV2, the J gene TRBJ1-2; the D gene is possibly TRBD1 (6 bases). CDR1 is SNHLY, CDR2 FYNNEI, per germline. The length of the CDR3 is 15 residues. Trimming stripped 0 bases from V and 8 bases from J, with 16 bases between. CDR3 sequence: CASSEALQGMGGYTF. The CDR3 nucleotides are TGTGCCAGCAGTGAAGCGCTTCAGGGGATGGGCGGCTACACCTTC.

V is TRBV15 and J is TRBJ1-5; tentatively, D is TRBD1 (6 bases). Germline V gene data show CDR1 as LNHNV and CDR2 as YYDKDF (reference sequence). The CDR3 runs 13 residues. V lost 0 bases, J lost 7 bases, and 7 bases lay in between. CDR3 sequence (DNA): TGTGCCACCAGCAGAGAGGGGGCCCAGCCCCAGCATTTT. Encoded protein: CATSREGAQPQHF.

This clone came up a few times. The V call is TRBV6-1, the J call TRBJ2-7; 7 nucleotides agree with TRBD1. This CDR3 comprises 14 residues. Germline lookup yields CDR1 MNHNS and CDR2 SASEGT. J lost 3 bases, V lost 2 bases, and 4 bases had no gene match. This CDR3 reads CASSETQGDYEQYF. The CDR3, as DNA: TGTGCCAGCAGTGAAACGCAGGGGGACTACGAGCAGTACTTC.

The chain carries TRBV7-3 and TRBJ2-1; the match to TRBD2 covers 9 bases. Germline CDR1 and CDR2: SGHTA and FQGTGA. This CDR3 contains 15 residues. The ends lost 5 bases at V and 8 bases at J; junction bases unmatched: 10. DNA of the CDR3: TGTGCCAGCAGCCAAGTCACTAGCGGGCGCTATGAGCAGTTCTTC. Protein: CASSQVTSGRYEQFF.

The genes are TRBV7-2 and TRBJ2-7; D is uncertain. CDR1 and CDR2 (germline): SGHTA, FQGNSA. Trimming removed 1 base at V and 5 bases at J, with 9 bases between. The CDR3 length is 13 residues. The DNA of the CDR3 is TGTGCCAGCAGCTTAGTAGGCGGCGACGAGCAGTACTTC. Its protein is CASSLVGGDEQYF. Based on the CDR3 plus reference TRBV7-2 and TRBJ2-7, the full variable domain is GAGVSQSPSNKVTEKGKDVELRCDPISGHTALYWYRQSLGQGLEFLIYFQGNSAPDKSGLPSDRFSAERTGGSVSTLTIQRTQQEDSAVYLCASSLVGGDEQYFGPGTRLTVT.

The V gene is TRBV7-9, the J gene TRBJ2-1; the D gene is possibly TRBD1 (6 bases). V lost 3 bases to trimming and J lost 6 bases, with 15 bases between them. This CDR3 is built from 15 residues. The germline V gene has CDR1 SEHNR and CDR2 FQNEAQ (reference sequence). DNA for the CDR3: TGTGCCAGCAGCTTCCCATTGGGCAGGGGCAATGAGCAGTTCTTC. It is translated as CASSFPLGRGNEQFF.

The table lists this clone with a few counts. V usage is TRBV6-5 and J usage is TRBJ1-1; D is unresolved. The germline V gene encodes CDR1 MNHEY and CDR2 SVGAGI. V lost 3 bases, J lost 1 base, and 6 bases lay in between. CDR3 size: 13 residues. This chain's CDR3 is CASSYGGNTEAFF. The CDR3 nucleotides read TGTGCCAGCAGTTATGGCGGGAACACTGAAGCTTTCTTT.